The 25 T cell receptor beta chains given below trace back to one sample, sequenced in a study of cytomegalovirus exposure and HLA in healthy donors. PCR primers comprised 60 Vbeta and 13 Jbeta primers. Assay: immunoSEQ multiplex PCR; the TCRdb copy retains only in-frame clones and omits some. The sample contains about 150,000 clones, around 75% of which appear only once. Sample: PBMCs. The receptors here all came from a man younger than 35 in good health and CMV-seropositive.

The gene calls are TRBV7-3 and TRBJ2-6; 7 bases agree with TRBD2. With V trimmed by 0 bases and J by 2 bases, 7 bases remained unmatched. This CDR3 is 18 amino acids long. Germline V gene lookup returns CDR1 SGHTA and CDR2 FQGTGA. DNA of the CDR3: TGTGCCAGCAGCTTAACCCCCGGACTAGACCCTGGGGCCAACGTCCTGACTTTC. Its protein is CASSLTPGLDPGANVLTF.

V and J are TRBV28 and TRBJ2-3; possible D gene TRBD2, 6 bases. The CDR3 contains 16 residues. CDR1 is MDHEN and CDR2 is SYDVKM in the germline V gene. V lost 3 bases and J 0 bases, leaving 13 bases between the germline ends. The CDR3 sequence is CASSLGHGTSTDTQYF. The CDR3 DNA follows: TGTGCCAGCAGTTTGGGCCACGGGACTAGCACAGATACGCAGTATTTT.

The CDR3 sequence is CASSIGQNLNTEAFF. The CDR3 DNA reads as TGTGCCAGTAGTATCGGACAGAATTTGAACACTGAAGCTTTCTTT. This chain links TRBV19 with TRBJ1-1, with D maybe TRBD1 (6 bases). In germline, CDR1 is LNHDA, CDR2 SQIVND (reference sequence). The CDR3 covers 15 residues. V lost 3 bases, J lost 0 bases, and 11 bases lay in between.

This sequence joins TRBV28 and TRBJ1-4; D uncertain. CDR1 MDHEN and CDR2 SYDVKM come from the germline V gene. V shed 5 bases and J shed 6 bases, with 19 bases lying between them. CDR3 length equals 16 residues. The CDR3: CASSPASGYNDEKLFF. The CDR3 bases are TGTGCCAGCAGTCCCGCGTCCGGTTATAACGATGAAAAACTGTTTTTT.

This chain uses TRBV29-1 with TRBJ2-7; 7 bases line up with TRBD2. The J segment lost 6 bases and the V segment lost 3 bases, leaving 11 bases of the junction unmatched. The CDR3 loop spans 14 amino acids. CDR1 SQVTM and CDR2 ANQGSEA come from the germline V gene. The CDR3 sequence: CSVEDRTRTGEQYF. The CDR3 region has the DNA TGCAGCGTTGAGGATCGGACTAGGACGGGCGAGCAGTACTTC.

The chain uses TRBV19 and TRBJ2-1; TRBD2 is a possible D gene (6 bases). There are 13 residues in the CDR3. CDR1 is LNHDA and CDR2 is SQIVND in the germline V gene (reference sequence). V lost 5 bases to trimming and J lost 8 bases, with 13 bases between them. The CDR3 protein is CASSSPGVDEQFF. CDR3 coding DNA: TGTGCCAGTAGTTCCCCGGGGGTGGATGAGCAGTTCTTC.

The gene calls are TRBV19 and TRBJ1-1, with 7 positions matching TRBD1. Per the germline V gene, CDR1 is LNHDA and CDR2 is SQIVND (reference sequence). V lost 6 bases to trimming and J lost 11 bases; unmatched junction nucleotides: 12. This CDR3 contains 13 residues. The CDR3 sequence is CASSAGQTTRAFF. In nucleotides, the CDR3 is TGTGCCAGTAGCGCGGGACAGACCACGAGGGCTTTCTTT. The variable domain in full, with the rest retrieved from reference TRBV19 and TRBJ1-1, is DGGITQSPKYLFRKEGQNVTLSCEQNLNHDAMYWYRQDPGQGLRLIYYSQIVNDFQKGDIAEGYSVSREKKESFPLTVTSAQKNPTAFYLCASSAGQTTRAFFGQGTRLTVV.

A few counts support this clone. The chain recombines TRBV9 with TRBJ2-3; D is unclear. The CDR3 consists of 13 residues. Germline V lookup: CDR1 SGDLS, CDR2 YYNGEE. V was cut by 2 bases and J by 2 bases, with 6 bases left in between. DNA for the CDR3: TGTGCCAGCAGCGTCTCTTTCACAGATACGCAGTATTTT. As protein: CASSVSFTDTQYF.

This clone was picked up one time. The chain is built from TRBV7-3 and TRBJ2-1, with TRBD2 matching 7 bases. Germline lookup yields CDR1 SGHTA and CDR2 FQGTGA. Trimming cost V 2 bases and J 5 bases; bases outside gene matches: 12. The CDR3 consists of 17 residues. CDR3 residues: CASSLEPAGAFDNEQFF. The CDR3 DNA follows: TGTGCCAGCAGCTTAGAGCCGGCGGGAGCGTTCGACAATGAGCAGTTCTTC.

The chain couples TRBV2 to TRBJ2-3; 9 nucleotides align to TRBD2. The CDR3 length is 15 residues. The ends lost 3 bases at V and 2 bases at J; junction bases unmatched: 3. Looked up from germline, CDR1 is SNHLY and CDR2 is FYNNEI. The CDR3 reads CASSEAGGPTDTQYF. Here the CDR3 DNA reads TGTGCCAGCAGTGAGGCGGGAGGGCCCACAGATACGCAGTATTTT.

The chain recombines TRBV27 with TRBJ1-1; D is undetermined. CDR1 MNHEY and CDR2 SMNVEV come from the germline V gene (reference sequence). The CDR3 length is 13 residues. CDR3 amino acids: CVSGKTNSLEAFF. The CDR3 nucleotides read TGTGTCTCGGGGAAAACCAACAGTCTTGAAGCTTTCTTT.

The chain combines TRBV28 with TRBJ1-1, with D maybe TRBD1 (5 bases). Germline V lookup: CDR1 MDHEN, CDR2 SYDVKM. The V end lost 5 bases, the J end lost 5 bases, and 15 bases lay between the germline ends. The CDR3 is 14 amino acids. The CDR3 is CASSKQVLTTEAFF. The CDR3 bases are TGTGCCAGCAGTAAACAGGTTCTGACAACTGAAGCTTTCTTT.

This clone was picked up a small number of times. The rearrangement links TRBV29-1 to TRBJ2-2; the D is unclear. The CDR3 is 14 amino acids. Germline CDR1 SQVTM, CDR2 ANQGSEA. DNA of the CDR3: TGCAGTGTGCGAGTGGTTAGTCGATCCGGGGAGCTGTTTTTT. Translated, it gives CSVRVVSRSGELFF.

V and J are TRBV7-9 and TRBJ2-7; 10 nucleotides match TRBD1. This CDR3 has 17 amino acids. The V gene's germline CDR1 is SEHNR and CDR2 FQNEAQ (reference sequence). J gave up 2 bases and V 5 bases, and 12 bases lay outside the gene matches. CDR3: CASSPAGLGQGPYEQYF. Here the CDR3 DNA reads TGTGCCAGCAGCCCAGCCGGATTGGGACAGGGGCCCTACGAGCAGTACTTC. Variable domain in full (rest from reference TRBV7-9 and TRBJ2-7): DTGVSQNPRHKITKRGQNVTFRCDPISEHNRLYWYRQTLGQGPEFLTYFQNEAQLEKSRLLSDRFSAERPKGSFSTLEIQRTEQGDSAMYLCASSPAGLGQGPYEQYFGPGTRLTVT.

This chain joins TRBV9 and TRBJ2-7; 7 bases map to TRBD1. V lost 4 bases, J lost 6 bases, and 7 bases stayed unmatched. CDR3 length: 13 residues. Germline lookup yields CDR1 SGDLS and CDR2 YYNGEE. CDR3 DNA sequence: TGTGCCAGCAGCCCGGACAGGCTGGGCGAGCAGTACTTC. Translation: CASSPDRLGEQYF.

DNA for the CDR3: TGCGCCAGCAGCTTGGTAGGGACTAGATACACTGAAGCTTTCTTT. Protein: CASSLVGTRYTEAFF. The rearrangement joins TRBV5-1 to TRBJ1-1, with D tentatively TRBD1 (5 bases). Germline CDR1 is SGHRS and CDR2 is YFSETQ. The CDR3 consists of 15 residues. V was trimmed by 0 bases and J by 3 bases, leaving 12 bases between them.

The gene calls are TRBV2 and TRBJ2-7; 7 bases match TRBD2. Germline V gene data show CDR1 as SNHLY and CDR2 as FYNNEI. The V segment lost 5 bases and the J segment 2 bases; nucleotides outside the gene matches: 24. This CDR3 region has 20 residues. The CDR3 DNA reads TGTGCCAGCAGTCCCTTTCACCTAGCGGCGATCGATTTAGACACCTACGAGCAGTACTTC. Protein product: CASSPFHLAAIDLDTYEQYF.

The table lists this clone with a few counts. The chain has TRBV7-8 and TRBJ2-2, with 9 bases identical to TRBD1. Germline values: CDR1 SGHVS, CDR2 FQNEAQ. There are 15 residues in the CDR3. J was trimmed by 6 bases and V by 4 bases; bases with no gene match: 6. Written as DNA, the CDR3 is TGTGCCAGCAGCTACGGGACAGGGTTATCCGGGGAGCTGTTTTTT. The encoded protein is CASSYGTGLSGELFF.

V gene TRBV9 combines with J gene TRBJ2-7; the match to TRBD2 covers 7 bases. Germline V gene lookup returns CDR1 SGDLS and CDR2 YYNGEE. The CDR3 totals 15 residues. Unmatched junction bases numbered 6, after V lost 0 bases and J lost 3 bases. The CDR3 DNA reads as TGTGCCAGCAGCGTAGATCGGGGGGAGGTCTACGAGCAGTACTTC. Translation gives CASSVDRGEVYEQYF.

J is TRBJ2-7 and V is TRBV5-6; perhaps TRBD2 as D (6 bases). The germline CDR1 and CDR2 sequences are SGHDT and YYEEEE. This CDR3 contains 16 residues. V lost 4 bases and J 3 bases, leaving 20 bases between the germline ends. CDR3: CASSPLGAGTFYEQYF. DNA for the CDR3: TGTGCCAGCAGCCCGCTAGGAGCGGGCACCTTCTACGAGCAGTACTTC.

The chain recombines TRBV11-2 with TRBJ2-2; maybe TRBD2 (5 bases). Germline V gene lookup returns CDR1 SGHAT and CDR2 FQNNGV. The CDR3 sequence is 15 residues long. V lost 4 bases to trimming and J lost 4 bases, with 13 bases between them. CDR3 sequence (DNA): TGTGCCAGCAGCTCCGGGAATCAGGCCACCGGGGAGCTGTTTTTT. It codes for CASSSGNQATGELFF.

This clone was counted once. The chain couples TRBV18 to TRBJ2-3; 12 bases match TRBD2. The trim removed 5 bases at V and 2 bases at J, leaving 5 bases unmatched. The CDR3 has 16 residues. The germline CDR1 and CDR2 sequences are KGHSH and LQKENI. CDR3 in amino acids: CASSSGLAGTTDTQYF. CDR3 DNA: TGTGCCAGCTCATCCGGACTAGCGGGGACCACAGATACGCAGTATTTT.

The V call is TRBV2, the J call TRBJ2-7; D not resolved. CDR3 size: 14 residues. V dropped 8 bases and J dropped 3 bases, with 17 bases sitting between them. The germline V gene encodes CDR1 SNHLY and CDR2 FYNNEI. CDR3 amino acids: CASGKLLSNYEQYF. Written as DNA, the CDR3 is TGTGCCAGCGGTAAGCTCCTGTCAAACTACGAGCAGTACTTC.

This chain joins TRBV15 and TRBJ2-5, with a tentative D call TRBD2 (5 bases). CDR1 is LNHNV, CDR2 YYDKDF, per germline (reference sequence). The CDR3 consists of 15 residues. Trimming shortened V by 0 bases and J by 0 bases, and 8 bases separated the two germline ends. The CDR3 sequence: CATSREREYQETQYF. Here the CDR3 DNA reads TGTGCCACCAGCAGAGAGAGGGAGTACCAAGAGACCCAGTACTTC.

The chain carries TRBV19 and TRBJ1-2; D unresolved. Germline V gene data show CDR1 as LNHDA and CDR2 as SQIVND (reference sequence). The length of the CDR3 is 16 residues. Deletions cut 1 base from V and 3 bases from J, with 15 bases between. The CDR3 region is CASSIVRTGSDYGYTF. In nucleotides, the CDR3 is TGTGCCAGTAGTATAGTCCGGACGGGGAGCGACTATGGCTACACCTTC.